The present entry profiles one TCR beta chain with its context. Its antigen remains unknown. UMIs and a universal primer site were added when TCR cDNA was made by 5'RACE template switching. Using its own MiXCR run on the 5' RACE reads, TCRdb lists one record per CDR3 protein. The data contain 500,000 to 650,000 distinct CDR3 sequences, roughly an eighth of them singletons. This sample is part of a study of T cells after yellow fever vaccination. General observations from the study: Shared CD4/CD8 clonotypes were a small share, likely from convergent recombination. The presence of abundant clonotypes contaminating from the bulk population was possible in FACS-sorted repertoires.

The germline V gene has CDR1 SGHDT and CDR2 YYEEEE. This CDR3 region has 16 residues. Trimming stripped 2 bases from V and 4 bases from J, with 17 bases between. The V gene is TRBV5-6, the J gene TRBJ2-3, with unresolved D. The receptor was derived from a man younger than 45 who received the YFV17D yellow fever vaccine. The sequencing used PBMCs, collected on the day of the yellow fever booster vaccination. DNA for the CDR3: TGTGCCAGCAGCTTACCTTCTCTAGTCAGCGCAGATACGCAGTATTTT. Amino acids: CASSLPSLVSADTQYF.